The subject of this entry is one TCR beta chain. This entry belongs to a study of T cell responses to AZD1222 COVID-19 vaccine. Libraries were prepared by immunoSEQ multiplex PCR; TCRdb keeps only in-frame clonotypes and omits some of them. The data hold about 150,000 clones, with roughly nine tenths observed a single time. The CDR3 length is 13 residues. Germline lookup yields CDR1 MDHEN and CDR2 SYDVKM. V shed 4 bases and J 8 bases; nucleotides not matched to a gene: 7. Sequences were derived from peripheral blood, sampled on day 0 of AZD1222 vaccination. This TCR derives from an adult in good health. V usage is TRBV28 and J usage is TRBJ1-1, with 7 bases identical to TRBD1. DNA of the CDR3: TGTGCCAGCAGTTCCCCGGCAGGGGGGGAAGCTTTCTTT. Protein sequence: CASSSPAGGEAFF.